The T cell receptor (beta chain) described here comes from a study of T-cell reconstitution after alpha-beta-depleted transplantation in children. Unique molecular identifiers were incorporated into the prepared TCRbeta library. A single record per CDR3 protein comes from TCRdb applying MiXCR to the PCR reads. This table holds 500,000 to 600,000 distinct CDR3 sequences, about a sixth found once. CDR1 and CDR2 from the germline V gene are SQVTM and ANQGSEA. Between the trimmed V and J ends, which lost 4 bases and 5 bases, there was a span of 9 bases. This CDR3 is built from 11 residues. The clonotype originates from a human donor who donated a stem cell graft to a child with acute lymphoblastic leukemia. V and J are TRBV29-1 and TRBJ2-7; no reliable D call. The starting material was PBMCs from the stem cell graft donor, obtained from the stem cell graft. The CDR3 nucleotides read TGCAGCGTTGTGATTCTCGACGAGCAGTACTTC. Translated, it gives CSVVILDEQYF.